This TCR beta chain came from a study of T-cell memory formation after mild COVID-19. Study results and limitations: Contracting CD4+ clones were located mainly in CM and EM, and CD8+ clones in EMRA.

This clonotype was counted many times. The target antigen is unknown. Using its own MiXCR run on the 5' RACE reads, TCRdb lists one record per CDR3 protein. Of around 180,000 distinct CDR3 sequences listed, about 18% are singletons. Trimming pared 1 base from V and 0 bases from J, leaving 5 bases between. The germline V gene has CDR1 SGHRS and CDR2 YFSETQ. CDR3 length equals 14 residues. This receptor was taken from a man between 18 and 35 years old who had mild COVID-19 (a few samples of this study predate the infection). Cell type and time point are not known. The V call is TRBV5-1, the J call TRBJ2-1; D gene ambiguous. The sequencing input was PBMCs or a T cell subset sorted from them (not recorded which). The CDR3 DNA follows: TGCGCCAGCAGCTTGCAGAGCTCCTACAATGAGCAGTTCTTC. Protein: CASSLQSSYNEQFF.